The rows below give T cell receptor beta chains drawn from one sample of a study of Ad26.COV2.S vaccination and SARS-CoV-2 variants. Some clones are missing from TCRdb's copy, which holds only in-frame ones; the method was immunoSEQ multiplex PCR. The sample lists about 350,000 clones; just over 90% were seen once. The specimen was peripheral blood, collected after recovery from COVID-19. The receptors shown here come from a human donor who had recovered from COVID-19. Both conserved end residues are part of each CDR3. The D gene is left open where the match is weak. Clone size is given for some rows only: seen once, a few or many times, or a class if the clone is expanded.

j_gene,v_gene,abundance,d_gene,CDR3aa,CDR3nt
TRBJ2-2,TRBV7-9,NA,TRBD1,CASSFDRGRAGELFF,TGTGCCAGCAGCTTTGATAGGGGGCGAGCCGGGGAGCTGTTTTTT
TRBJ1-5,TRBV27,NA,NA,CASSLEGGSNQPQHF,TGTGCCAGCAGTTTGGAGGGGGGGAGCAATCAGCCCCAGCATTTT
TRBJ1-5,TRBV2,NA,NA,CASTLRQLNSNQPQHF,TGTGCCAGCACCCTAAGGCAGCTTAATAGCAATCAGCCCCAGCATTTT
TRBJ1-6,TRBV11-2,NA,NA,CASSHAPTQYNSPLHF,TGTGCCAGCAGCCATGCCCCCACCCAGTATAATTCACCCCTCCACTTT
TRBJ1-2,TRBV5-1,NA,NA,CASTPGGQNYGYTF,TGCGCCAGCACACCCGGAGGACAGAACTATGGCTACACCTTC
TRBJ2-3,TRBV9,once,TRBD2,CASSVRARGASSSTRDTQYF,TGTGCCAGCAGCGTGAGGGCGCGGGGGGCTAGCTCTAGCACTAGGGATACGCAGTATTTT
TRBJ1-1,TRBV6-5,NA,NA,CASGYGSGTEAFF,TGTGCCAGCGGGTATGGAAGTGGCACTGAAGCTTTCTTT
TRBJ2-3,TRBV6-2/TRBV6-3,NA,NA,CASSDTGSSPDTQYF,TGTGCCAGCAGTGACACAGGGTCCTCCCCAGATACGCAGTATTTT
TRBJ1-2,TRBV24-1,NA,NA,CATSDYRGGYTF,TGTGCCACCAGTGATTACCGCGGTGGCTACACCTTC
TRBJ2-6,TRBV7-9,NA,NA,CASSYHKSSGANVLTF,TGTGCCAGCAGCTATCACAAGTCTTCCGGGGCCAACGTCCTGACTTTC
TRBJ1-4,TRBV12-3/TRBV12-4,NA,TRBD1,CASSLDRVRLFF,TGTGCCAGCAGTTTGGACAGGGTAAGACTGTTTTTT
TRBJ1-4,TRBV5-1,NA,NA,CASSLSGYEKLFF,TGCGCCAGCAGCTTGTCAGGGTACGAAAAACTGTTTTTT
TRBJ1-1,TRBV6-5,NA,NA,CASSYTRGVFDEAFF,TGTGCCAGCAGTTACACTCGGGGGGTCTTCGATGAAGCTTTCTTT
TRBJ1-4,TRBV2,NA,NA,CASIRDATNEKLFF,TGTGCCAGCATCCGAGATGCAACTAATGAAAAACTGTTTTTT
TRBJ2-5,TRBV9,NA,NA,CASSEARGGVNQETQYF,TGTGCCAGCAGCGAGGCGAGAGGCGGGGTAAACCAAGAGACCCAGTACTTC
TRBJ2-7,TRBV5-1,NA,TRBD2,CASSSQTSSDEQYF,TGCGCCAGCAGCTCACAGACTAGCAGCGACGAGCAGTACTTC
TRBJ2-3,TRBV2,NA,NA,CASSLATDTQYF,TGTGCCAGCAGTCTGGCCACAGATACGCAGTATTTT
TRBJ2-3,TRBV5-1,NA,NA,CASSESGRSTDTQYF,TGCGCCAGCAGCGAGAGCGGGCGGAGCACAGATACGCAGTATTTT
TRBJ2-1,TRBV5-1,NA,TRBD1,CASSLLGQGSSSYNEQFF,TGCGCCAGCAGCTTGTTGGGACAGGGGTCGAGCTCCTACAATGAGCAGTTCTTC
TRBJ2-1,TRBV9,NA,TRBD2,CASSEVPSSGGDKNEQFF,TGTGCCAGCAGCGAAGTCCCATCTAGCGGGGGGGATAAGAATGAGCAGTTCTTC
TRBJ2-7,TRBV6-6,once,NA,CASRAETYEQYF,TGTGCCAGCAGAGCCGAAACCTACGAGCAGTACTTC
TRBJ2-5,TRBV5-1,NA,TRBD2,CASSLEAGGGETQYF,TGCGCCAGCAGCCTGGAGGCAGGCGGGGGGGAGACCCAGTACTTC
TRBJ2-2,TRBV28,NA,NA,CASSLFTAWELFF,TGTGCCAGCAGTTTATTTACGGCTTGGGAGCTGTTTTTT
TRBJ2-3,TRBV29-1,NA,TRBD2,CSVELAGTRDTQYF,TGCAGCGTGGAACTAGCGGGGACGCGGGATACGCAGTATTTT